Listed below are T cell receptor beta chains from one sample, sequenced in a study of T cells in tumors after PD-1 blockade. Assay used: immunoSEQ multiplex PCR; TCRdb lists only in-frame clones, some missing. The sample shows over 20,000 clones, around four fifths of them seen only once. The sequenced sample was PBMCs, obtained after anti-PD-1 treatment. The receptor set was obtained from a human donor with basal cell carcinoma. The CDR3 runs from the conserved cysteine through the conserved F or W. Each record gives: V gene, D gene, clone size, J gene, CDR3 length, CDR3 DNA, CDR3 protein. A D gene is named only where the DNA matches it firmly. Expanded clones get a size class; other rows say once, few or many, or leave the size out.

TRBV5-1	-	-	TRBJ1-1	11	TGCGCCAGTACATCGAACACTGAAGCTTTCTTT	CASTSNTEAFF
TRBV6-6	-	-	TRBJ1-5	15	TGTGCCAGCAGTTACGGGCAGGTCCCCGTTCAGCCCCAGCATTTT	CASSYGQVPVQPQHF
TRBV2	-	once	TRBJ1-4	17	TGTGCCAGCAGTGAAGCGTTGTTTGTTGGGGGTCGTGAAAAACTGTTTTTT	CASSEALFVGGREKLFF
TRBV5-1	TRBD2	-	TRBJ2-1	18	TGCGCCAGCAGCTTGGCCGCGGTAGCGGGGGGGCCTAGGGATGAGCAGTTCTTC	CASSLAAVAGGPRDEQFF
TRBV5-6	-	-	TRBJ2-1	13	TGTGCCAGCAGTAGGCAACCCTCAGATGAGCAGTTCTTC	CASSRQPSDEQFF
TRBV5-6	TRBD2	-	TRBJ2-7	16	TGTGCCAGCAGCCCTGGACTAGCGGGGGGCCCCTACGAGCAGTACTTC	CASSPGLAGGPYEQYF
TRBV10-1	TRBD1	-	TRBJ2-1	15	TGCGCCAGCAGTCGTCTTGGGACAGCCTACAATGAGCAGTTCTTC	CASSRLGTAYNEQFF
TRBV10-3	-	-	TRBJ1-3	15	TGTGCCATCAGTGATGGGGTCCGCGGAGGAAACACCATATATTTT	CAISDGVRGGNTIYF
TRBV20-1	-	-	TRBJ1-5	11	TGCAGTGCTATCCTCAGTGGGCCCCAGCATTTT	CSAILSGPQHF
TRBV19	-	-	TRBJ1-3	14	TGTGCCAGTAGTACCGGGGCTTCTGGAAACACCATATATTTT	CASSTGASGNTIYF
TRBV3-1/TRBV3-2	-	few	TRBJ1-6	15	TGTGCCAGCAGCCAAGATTGGGTCGGGAGTTCACCCCTCCACTTT	CASSQDWVGSSPLHF
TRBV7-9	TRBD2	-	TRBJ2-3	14	TGTGCCAGCAGCTCGATAGCGGGGGAAGATACGCAGTATTTT	CASSSIAGEDTQYF
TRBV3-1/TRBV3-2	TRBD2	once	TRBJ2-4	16	TGTGCCAGCAGCCGACGTAGCGGGGAAGCCAAAAACATTCAGTACTTC	CASSRRSGEAKNIQYF
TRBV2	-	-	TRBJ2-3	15	TGTGCCAACGCGCCCGGGACGTCTAGCACAGATACGCAGTATTTT	CANAPGTSSTDTQYF
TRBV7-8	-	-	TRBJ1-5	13	TGTGCCAGCAGCTTAGCCAAACATCAGCCCCAGCATTTT	CASSLAKHQPQHF
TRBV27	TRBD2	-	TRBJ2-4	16	TGTGCCAGCAGTGCACTAGCGGGGGGCCTATTAAACATTCAGTACTTC	CASSALAGGLLNIQYF
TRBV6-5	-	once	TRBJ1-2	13	TGTGCCAGCAGTCGTGAAGGCCCTTATGGCTACACCTTC	CASSREGPYGYTF
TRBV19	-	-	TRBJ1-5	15	TGTGCCAGTACTGGTTGGCAGTCCACAGATCAGCCCCAGCATTTT	CASTGWQSTDQPQHF
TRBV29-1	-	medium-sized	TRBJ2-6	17	TGCAGCGTTGCCGGCCAGGGATCTAGTTCTGGGGCCAACGTCCTGACTTTC	CSVAGQGSSSGANVLTF
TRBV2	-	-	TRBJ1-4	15	TGTGCCAGCAGTCGCGGGGGGCCGATTAATGAAAAACTGTTTTTT	CASSRGGPINEKLFF
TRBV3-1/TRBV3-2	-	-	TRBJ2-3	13	TGTGCCAGCAGCGCCACTGGGGGGGCCACGCAGTATTTT	CASSATGGATQYF
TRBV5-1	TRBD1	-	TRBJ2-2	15	TGCGCCAGCAGCAAAGGACAGGTGTCCACCGGGGAGCTGTTTTTT	CASSKGQVSTGELFF
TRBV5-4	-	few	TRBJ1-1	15	TGTGCCAGCAGCCAAAATACACCGGGTCCTTCCGAAGCTTTCTTT	CASSQNTPGPSEAFF
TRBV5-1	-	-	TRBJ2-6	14	TGCGCCAGCAGCTCTAGCTCTGGGGCCAACGTCCTGACTTTC	CASSSSSGANVLTF
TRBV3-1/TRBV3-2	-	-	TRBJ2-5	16	TGTGCCAGCAGCCAGCCGGCTCGGGGGAATGCGAAGACCCAGTACTTC	CASSQPARGNAKTQYF
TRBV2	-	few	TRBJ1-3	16	TGTGCCAGCAGTCCAACCGGCCCGCACTCTGGAAACACCATATATTTT	CASSPTGPHSGNTIYF
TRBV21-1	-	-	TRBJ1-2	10	TGTGCCAGCGCCCAATGGGGCTACACCTTC	CASAQWGYTF
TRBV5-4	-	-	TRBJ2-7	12	TGTGCCAGCAGCTTGGAGCTAAGCGAGCAGTACTTC	CASSLELSEQYF
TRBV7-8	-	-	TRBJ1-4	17	TGTGCCAGCAGCTTAGGGGCCAGTAGTGCAACTAATGAAAAACTGTTTTTT	CASSLGASSATNEKLFF
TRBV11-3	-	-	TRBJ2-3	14	TGTGCCAGCAGCCCCCGGACAGGCACAGATACGCAGTATTTT	CASSPRTGTDTQYF
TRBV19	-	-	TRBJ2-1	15	TGTGCCAGTCGCCCTGACAGGAGCTCCTACAATGAGCAGTTCTTC	CASRPDRSSYNEQFF
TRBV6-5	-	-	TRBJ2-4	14	TGTGCCATCGAATCCGGGACAAGCAAAAACATTCAGTACTTC	CAIESGTSKNIQYF
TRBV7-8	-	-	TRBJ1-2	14	TGTGCCAGCAGCACGGGTCTCTCGGTAGATGGCTACACCTTC	CASSTGLSVDGYTF
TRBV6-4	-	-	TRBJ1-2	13	TGTGCCAGGGACAAGGGGCCTAACTATGGCTACACCTTC	CARDKGPNYGYTF
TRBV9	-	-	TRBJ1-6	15	TGTGCCAGCAGCGTAAGTCAGGGTGGAAATTCACCCCTCCACTTT	CASSVSQGGNSPLHF
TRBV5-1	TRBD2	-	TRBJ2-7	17	TGCGCCAGCAGCTCGTTCCCGGGGCGGGGGGGCCTCGACGAGCAGTACTTC	CASSSFPGRGGLDEQYF
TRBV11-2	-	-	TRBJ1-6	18	TGTGCCAGCAGCTTGGGGCGGTCAGGGAAGAAAGTTGGTTCACCCCTCCACTTT	CASSLGRSGKKVGSPLHF
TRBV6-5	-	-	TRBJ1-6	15	TGTGCCAGCAAAGAAAGCACCTATCATAATTCACCCCTCCACTTT	CASKESTYHNSPLHF
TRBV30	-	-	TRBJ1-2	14	TGTGCCTGGAGATCTCCAGGGAGCGGCTATGGCTACACCTTC	CAWRSPGSGYGYTF
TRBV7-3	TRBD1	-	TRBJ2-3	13	TGTGCCAGCAGAACAGGGGGTGCGGATACGCAGTATTTT	CASRTGGADTQYF
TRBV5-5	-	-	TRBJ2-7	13	TGTGCCAGCAGCTTGCCGCCATCCTACGAGCAGTACTTC	CASSLPPSYEQYF
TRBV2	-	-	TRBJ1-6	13	TGTGCCAGCACCCTAGGAAGGGGATCACCCCTCCACTTT	CASTLGRGSPLHF
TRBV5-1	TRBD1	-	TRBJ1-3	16	TGCGCCAGCAGCCCGGGACAGGGCTTCTCTGGAAACACCATATATTTT	CASSPGQGFSGNTIYF
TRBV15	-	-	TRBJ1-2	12	TGTGCCACCAGCAAAAACGGGAATGGCTACACCTTC	CATSKNGNGYTF
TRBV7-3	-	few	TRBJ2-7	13	TGTGCCAGCAGCCCGGGGACAATCTACGAGCAGTACTTC	CASSPGTIYEQYF
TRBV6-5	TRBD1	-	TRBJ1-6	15	TGTGCCAGCAGTTACGTAGGGGGCTCCAATTCACCCCTCCACTTT	CASSYVGGSNSPLHF
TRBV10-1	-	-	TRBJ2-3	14	TGCGCCAGCAGTGACGGAGGAAGTACAGATACGCAGTATTTT	CASSDGGSTDTQYF
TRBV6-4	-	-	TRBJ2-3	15	TGTGCCAGCAAACCACCGCAGGATAGCACAGATACGCAGTATTTT	CASKPPQDSTDTQYF
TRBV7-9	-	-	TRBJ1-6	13	TGTGCCAGCAGCTTATCCTATAATTCACCCCTCCACTTT	CASSLSYNSPLHF